This record covers a single TCR beta chain. This entry comes from a study of blood T cell repertoires in COVID-19. In germline, CDR1 is LGHDT, CDR2 YNNKEL (reference sequence). The CDR3 covers 13 residues. Trimming cost V 3 bases and J 6 bases; bases outside gene matches: 5. The method was immunoSEQ multiplex PCR; TCRdb's version includes in-frame clones alone and lacks a portion of them. Of about 67,000 clones listed, 80% to 90% are singletons. The sequenced sample was peripheral blood. This TCR was sampled from a man aged 50 to 60 with active COVID-19. The rearrangement joins TRBV3-1 (or the pseudogene TRBV3-2) to TRBJ2-7; TRBD1 matches 7 bases. CDR3 in amino acids: CASSQDDRAEQYF. The CDR3 coding sequence is TGTGCCAGCAGCCAGGACGACAGGGCCGAGCAGTACTTC.